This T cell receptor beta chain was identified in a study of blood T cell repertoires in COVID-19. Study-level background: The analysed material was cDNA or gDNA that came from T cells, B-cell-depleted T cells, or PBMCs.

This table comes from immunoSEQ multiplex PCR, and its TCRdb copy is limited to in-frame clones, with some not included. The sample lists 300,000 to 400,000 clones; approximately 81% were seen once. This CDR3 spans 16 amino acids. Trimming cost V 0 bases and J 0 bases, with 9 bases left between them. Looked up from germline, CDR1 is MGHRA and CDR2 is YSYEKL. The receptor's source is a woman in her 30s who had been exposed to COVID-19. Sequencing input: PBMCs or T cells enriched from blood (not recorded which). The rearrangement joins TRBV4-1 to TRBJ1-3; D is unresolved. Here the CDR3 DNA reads TGCGCCAGCAGCCAAGATCCTCCGAGCTCTGGAAACACCATATATTTT. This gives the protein CASSQDPPSSGNTIYF.